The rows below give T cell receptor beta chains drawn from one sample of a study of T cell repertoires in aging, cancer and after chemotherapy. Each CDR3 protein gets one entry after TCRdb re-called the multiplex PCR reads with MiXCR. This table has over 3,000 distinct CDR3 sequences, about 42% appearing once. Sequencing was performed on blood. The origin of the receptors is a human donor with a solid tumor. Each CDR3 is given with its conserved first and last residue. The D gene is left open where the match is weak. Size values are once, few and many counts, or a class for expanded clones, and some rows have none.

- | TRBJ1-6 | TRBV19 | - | TGTGCCACCCGTCCGCATGGGGCTGGAAATTCACCCCTCCACTTT | CATRPHGAGNSPLHF
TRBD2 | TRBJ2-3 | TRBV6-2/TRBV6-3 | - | TGTGCCAGCAACCCTCTAGCGGGAGGTAGAAGGTATTTT | CASNPLAGGRRYF
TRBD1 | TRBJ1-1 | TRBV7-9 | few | TGTGCCGGACAGGGGTTAGAGACTGAAGCTTTCTTT | CAGQGLETEAFF
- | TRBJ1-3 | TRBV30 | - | TGTGCCTGGAACCCGCAGAGTTTTGGAAACACCATATATTTT | CAWNPQSFGNTIYF
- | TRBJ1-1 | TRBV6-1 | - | TGTGCCAGCAGCGCAAAATGGAACACTGAAGCTTTCTTT | CASSAKWNTEAFF
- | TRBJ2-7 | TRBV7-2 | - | TGTGCCAGCAGCACACCCTCGACAGACCCCCCGTACTTC | CASSTPSTDPPYF
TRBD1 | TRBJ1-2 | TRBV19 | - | TGTGCCAGTAGTCCAGAACCGGGACAGGGGGCAGCTGGCTACACCTTC | CASSPEPGQGAAGYTF
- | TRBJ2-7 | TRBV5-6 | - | TGTGCCAGCAGCCCCGACAATACCTACGAGCAGTACTTC | CASSPDNTYEQYF
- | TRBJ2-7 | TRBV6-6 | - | TGTGCCAGCAGTTCCCCGACCCTCCGCTCCTACGAGCAGTACTTC | CASSSPTLRSYEQYF
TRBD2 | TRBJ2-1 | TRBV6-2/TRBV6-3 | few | TGTGCCAGCAGTCCTACCGGACTAGTTTATGAGCAGTTCTTC | CASSPTGLVYEQFF
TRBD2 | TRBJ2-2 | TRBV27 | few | TGTGCCAGCAGCTCGCGGGAGTACACCGGGGAGCTGTTTTTT | CASSSREYTGELFF
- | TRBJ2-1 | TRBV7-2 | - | TGTGCCAGCAGCCTAGGGGGGGGGGCGCATTATGAGCAGTTCTTC | CASSLGGGAHYEQFF